This T cell receptor beta chain stems from a study of shared clonotypes between healthy human individuals. Study outcomes and limitations: The study found roughly 5% of naive CD4 clonotypes shared across a few donors.

This table comes from immunoSEQ multiplex PCR, and its TCRdb copy is limited to in-frame clones, with some not included. Found here are under 650,000 clones, approximately 95% of them singletons; the top ten hold under 0.06%. With V trimmed by 8 bases and J by 0 bases, 7 bases remained unmatched. Germline CDR1 and CDR2: MDHEN and SYDVKM. The CDR3 consists of 15 residues. Notes on this clone: The antigen is unknown.

The rearrangement uses TRBV28 and TRBJ2-7, with 10 bases identical to TRBD2. The sequenced material came from naive CD4+ T cells sorted from blood. Subset here: CD45RA+ positively selected. The receptor's source is a woman aged 25 to 45 in good health. The CDR3 coding sequence is TGTGCCAGCTCGAGAGCGGGAGGGAGCTCCTACGAGCAGTACTTC. It codes for CASSRAGGSSYEQYF.